This T cell receptor beta chain is from a study of blood T cell repertoires in COVID-19. On the study more broadly: Acute-phase and convalescent COVID-19 samples originated in the United States, Italy and Spain.

In the original workflow: Cell counts per sample came from amplifying reference gene primers. Sequencing was performed with immunoSEQ multiplex PCR; in TCRdb, only in-frame clones are kept and a portion is missing. That table gives V, J and clone size, and the DNA gave D and trimming. This sample carries about 74,000 clones, approximately 85% of them seen once, and the ten largest clones take about 35%. Trimming removed 5 bases from V and 7 bases from J; junction bases left unmatched: 14. The CDR3 contains 16 residues. Germline V gene sequence: CDR1 LNHNV, CDR2 YYDKDF (reference sequence). This receptor was taken from a man in his 70s with acute or convalescent COVID-19. V is TRBV15 and J is TRBJ2-1, with TRBD2 matching 7 bases. Sequenced input: peripheral blood. The CDR3: CATSQERSGNRNEQFF. The CDR3 DNA reads as TGTGCCACCAGCCAGGAGCGGAGCGGGAACAGGAATGAGCAGTTCTTC.